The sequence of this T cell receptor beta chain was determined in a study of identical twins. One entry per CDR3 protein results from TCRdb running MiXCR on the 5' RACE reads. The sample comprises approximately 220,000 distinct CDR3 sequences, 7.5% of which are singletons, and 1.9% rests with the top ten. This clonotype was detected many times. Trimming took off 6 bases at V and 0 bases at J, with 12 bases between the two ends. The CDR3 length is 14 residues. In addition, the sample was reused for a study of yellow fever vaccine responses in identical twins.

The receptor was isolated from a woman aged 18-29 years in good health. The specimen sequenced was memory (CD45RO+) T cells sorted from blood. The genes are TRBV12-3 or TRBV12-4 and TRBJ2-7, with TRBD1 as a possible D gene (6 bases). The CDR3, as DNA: TGTGCCAGCAGCCTCACCAGGGGCTCCTACGAGCAGTACTTC. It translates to CASSLTRGSYEQYF.